One and the same sample provided the 16 T cell receptor beta chains below, sequenced in a study of breast tumors, draining lymph nodes, adjacent tissues. Breast cancer patients provided tissue from their axillary draining lymph nodes. Each CDR3 protein gets one entry after TCRdb re-called the multiplex PCR reads with MiXCR. The data contain about 200,000 distinct CDR3 sequences, around 35% of them singletons. What was sequenced was axillary lymph node tissue. The receptors shown here come from a female donor with breast cancer. Some clones in this sample may be carry-over from other donors' samples.

V usage is TRBV25-1 and J usage is TRBJ2-1, with 9 positions matching TRBD2. V shed 4 bases, J shed 4 bases, and the junction held 8 bases outside the gene matches. The germline CDR1 and CDR2 sequences are MGHDK and SYGVNS. The CDR3 extends over 16 amino acids. CDR3 loop: CASSAFSGRSYNEQFF. In DNA, the CDR3 is TGTGCCAGCAGTGCTTTTAGCGGGAGATCATACAATGAGCAGTTCTTC. Variable domain in full (rest from reference TRBV25-1 and TRBJ2-1): EADIYQTPRYLVIGTGKKITLECSQTMGHDKMYWYQQDPGMELHLIHYSYGVNSTEKGDLSSESTVSRIRTEHFPLTLESARPSHTSQYLCASSAFSGRSYNEQFFGPGTRLTVL.

The chain uses TRBV7-8 and TRBJ2-2; D gene ambiguous. The germline V gene has CDR1 SGHVS and CDR2 FQNEAQ. CDR3 length equals 11 residues. Trimming pared 5 bases from V and 6 bases from J, leaving 4 bases between. The CDR3 nucleotides read TGTGCCAGCAGCCACCCCGGGGAGCTGTTTTTT. Protein sequence: CASSHPGELFF.

This clonotype has at least ten counts. The J gene is TRBJ2-2, the V gene TRBV7-3, with D unclear. The germline V gene encodes CDR1 SGHTA and CDR2 FQGTGA. Trimming left V 6 bases short and J 1 base short, with 12 bases between. The CDR3 loop spans 15 amino acids. In nucleotides, the CDR3 is TGTGCCAGCAGTCCAGAGGTCGGGAACACCGGGGAGCTGTTTTTT. It encodes CASSPEVGNTGELFF.

This clonotype was recorded many times. The chain carries TRBV5-1 and TRBJ2-7; D call uncertain. The CDR3 contains 15 residues. Germline V gene sequence: CDR1 SGHRS, CDR2 YFSETQ. V lost 0 bases and J lost 0, with 10 bases in between. The CDR3 is CASSLVGSASYEQYF. The CDR3 DNA sequence: TGCGCCAGCAGCTTGGTAGGCAGCGCCTCCTACGAGCAGTACTTC.

This rearrangement joins TRBV9 to TRBJ1-2; 12 nucleotides match TRBD1. Trimming took 7 bases from V and 2 from J; bases not matched to a gene: 3. Germline lookup yields CDR1 SGDLS and CDR2 YYNGEE. The CDR3 sequence is 14 residues long. The CDR3 DNA sequence: TGTGCCAGCGTTGGGACAGGGGGCAACTATGGCTACACCTTC. Translation: CASVGTGGNYGYTF.

This chain connects TRBV20-1 to TRBJ2-5, with 11 positions matching TRBD2. Germline V gene sequence: CDR1 DFQATT, CDR2 SNEGSKA (reference sequence). The length of the CDR3 is 14 residues. V was pared by 3 bases and J by 7 bases, with 7 bases of the junction left unmatched. The CDR3 reads CSASSGRAMGTQYF. The CDR3 DNA sequence: TGCAGTGCTAGTAGCGGGAGGGCCATGGGGACCCAGTACTTC.

V usage is TRBV27 and J usage is TRBJ1-5; D perhaps matches TRBD1 (5 bases). Germline values: CDR1 MNHEY, CDR2 SMNVEV (reference sequence). V lost 6 bases and J lost 5, with 20 bases in between. This CDR3 spans 16 amino acids. CDR3 nucleotide sequence: TGTGCCAGCAGAGACGATGCCCAGGGACGGCATCAGCCCCAGCATTTT. It codes for CASRDDAQGRHQPQHF.

The V and J genes are TRBV2 and TRBJ2-5, with D possibly TRBD1 on 6 matching bases. Trimming left V 6 bases short and J 3 bases short, with 14 bases between. This CDR3 has 14 residues. CDR1 is SNHLY and CDR2 is FYNNEI in the germline V gene. The CDR3 loop reads CASSEHRVKETQYF. CDR3 DNA sequence: TGTGCCAGCAGCGAACACAGGGTAAAAGAGACCCAGTACTTC.

This clonotype has ten or more counts. The genes are TRBV6-1 and TRBJ2-1; 8 bases map to TRBD1. This CDR3 has 14 amino acids. The J segment lost 6 bases and the V segment lost 8 bases, leaving 9 bases of the junction unmatched. Per the germline V gene, CDR1 is MNHNS and CDR2 is SASEGT. The CDR3 coding sequence is TGTGCCAGCCTTGACCGGGACAGGAGCAATGAGCAGTTCTTC. It encodes CASLDRDRSNEQFF.

Note on this clonotype: This may come from a read error, since a much larger clone is one base off. The chain recombines TRBV6-2 or TRBV6-3 with TRBJ2-6; 7 bases line up with TRBD1. CDR3 length: 15 residues. Germline V gives CDR1 MNHEY, CDR2 SVGEGT. The CDR3 bases are TGTGCCAGCAGTGGGGACAGCTCTGGGGCCAACGTCCCGACTTTC. This sequence encodes CASSGDSSGANVPTF.

A remark on this clonotype: A clone one base away is much larger, so this may be a read error. V is TRBV6-6 and J is TRBJ2-7; D is undetermined. CDR1 is MNHNY, CDR2 SVGAGI, per germline (reference sequence). This CDR3 spans 12 amino acids. The CDR3 here is CASSHDLSPASF. CDR3 in DNA: TGTGCCAGCAGTCACGACTTATCCCCAGCCAGCTTC.

J is TRBJ2-5 and V is TRBV7-9; 9 bases line up with TRBD1. The CDR3 has 21 residues. Germline CDR1 is SEHNR and CDR2 is FQNEAQ (reference sequence). V gave up 5 bases and J gave up 1 base; unmatched junction bases: 23. In nucleotides, the CDR3 is TGTGCCAGCAGCAACACTTCGGGGACAGGGAGGAGCGGGGTTAGCCAAGAGACCCAGTACTTC. Amino acid sequence: CASSNTSGTGRSGVSQETQYF.

This clonotype was recorded at least ten times. The chain joins TRBV7-2 to TRBJ1-2; D possibly corresponds to TRBD1 (5 bases). In germline, CDR1 is SGHTA, CDR2 FQGNSA. Trimming took 0 bases from V and 4 from J, leaving 12 bases between them. The CDR3 contains 15 residues. DNA of the CDR3: TGTGCCAGCAGCTTAGCAAGGACGGGACTCTATGGCTACACCTTC. Translation: CASSLARTGLYGYTF.

This clonotype was counted at least ten times. Just one base apart from a much larger clone, this may be a read error. The chain joins TRBV20-1 to TRBJ2-6; perhaps TRBD1 as D (5 bases). The CDR3 loop spans 13 amino acids. Looked up from germline, CDR1 is DFQATT and CDR2 is SNEGSKA (reference sequence). The CDR3 DNA reads as TGCAGTGCTAGGATTTCTGGGGCCAACGCCCTGACTTTC. This encodes CSARISGANALTF.

V gene TRBV20-1 combines with J gene TRBJ2-1; 16 positions match TRBD2. CDR1 DFQATT and CDR2 SNEGSKA come from the germline V gene (reference sequence). J was trimmed by 7 bases and V by 2 bases; bases with no gene match: 8. The length of the CDR3 is 17 residues. CDR3 DNA sequence: TGCAGTGCTAGACCGGGACTAGCGGGAGGGCCCCGGAATGAGCAGTTCTTC. Its translation: CSARPGLAGGPRNEQFF.

This clonotype was counted at least ten times. The rearrangement links TRBV6-5 to TRBJ1-4, with TRBD1 as a possible D gene (5 bases). The CDR3 is 15 residues long. The germline V gene has CDR1 MNHEY and CDR2 SVGAGI. Trimming took 0 bases from V and 8 from J, leaving 13 bases between them. Here the CDR3 DNA reads TGTGCCAGCAGTTACTCGGACATGCCAGGAGAAAAACTGTTTTTT. It specifies CASSYSDMPGEKLFF.